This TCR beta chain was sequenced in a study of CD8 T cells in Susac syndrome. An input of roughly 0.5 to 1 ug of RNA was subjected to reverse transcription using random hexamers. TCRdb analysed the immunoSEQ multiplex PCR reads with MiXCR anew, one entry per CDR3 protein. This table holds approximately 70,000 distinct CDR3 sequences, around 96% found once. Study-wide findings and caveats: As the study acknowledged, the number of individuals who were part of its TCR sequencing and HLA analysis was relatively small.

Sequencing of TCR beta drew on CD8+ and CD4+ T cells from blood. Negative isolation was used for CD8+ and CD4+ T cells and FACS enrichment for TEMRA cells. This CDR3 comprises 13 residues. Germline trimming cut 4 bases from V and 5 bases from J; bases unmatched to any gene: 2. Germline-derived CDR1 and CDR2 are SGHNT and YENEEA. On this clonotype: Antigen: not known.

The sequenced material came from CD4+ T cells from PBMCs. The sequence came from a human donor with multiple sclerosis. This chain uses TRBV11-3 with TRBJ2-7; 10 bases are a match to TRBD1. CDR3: CASSWGQGNEQYF. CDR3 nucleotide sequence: TGTGCCAGCAGCTGGGGACAGGGGAACGAGCAGTACTTC.